This T cell receptor beta chain was identified in a study of cytomegalovirus exposure and HLA in healthy donors. Study-level results: TCR sequences were mostly rare, though some public TCRs occurred in many donors.

Primers for the PCR totalled 60 Vbeta and 13 Jbeta. Clones were sequenced by immunoSEQ multiplex PCR, and TCRdb holds only the in-frame ones, with some missing. Among 140,000 to 150,000 clones listed, around 79% were seen once. V was trimmed by 4 bases and J by 4 bases, leaving 11 bases between them. The CDR3 loop spans 13 amino acids. Looked up from germline, CDR1 is SGHNT and CDR2 is YYREEE (reference sequence). About this clone: What it binds is unknown.

The sequence was obtained from a woman aged 40 to 50 in good health and CMV-seropositive. Sequencing input: PBMCs. This sequence joins TRBV5-4 and TRBJ2-5; no clear D. The CDR3 nucleotides are TGTGCCAGCAGCCTGCGGCCGGGAGAGACCCAGTACTTC. Amino acid sequence: CASSLRPGETQYF.